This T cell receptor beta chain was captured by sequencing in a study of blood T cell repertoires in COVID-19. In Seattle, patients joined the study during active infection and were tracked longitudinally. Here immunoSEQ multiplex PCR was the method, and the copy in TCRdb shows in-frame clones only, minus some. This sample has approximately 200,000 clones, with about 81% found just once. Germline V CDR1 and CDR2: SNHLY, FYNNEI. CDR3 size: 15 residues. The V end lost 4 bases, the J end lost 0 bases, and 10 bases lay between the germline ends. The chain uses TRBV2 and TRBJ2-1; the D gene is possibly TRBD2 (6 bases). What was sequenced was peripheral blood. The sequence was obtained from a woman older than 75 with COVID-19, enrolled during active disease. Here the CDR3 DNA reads TGTGCCAGCAGTGTGGTAGCGGCCTCCTACAATGAGCAGTTCTTC. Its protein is CASSVVAASYNEQFF. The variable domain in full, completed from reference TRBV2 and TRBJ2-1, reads EPEVTQTPSHQVTQMGQEVILRCVPISNHLYFYWYRQILGQKVEFLVSFYNNEISEKSEIFDDQFSVERPDGSNFTLKIRSTKLEDSAMYFCASSVVAASYNEQFFGPGTRLTVL.